This T cell receptor beta chain is from a study of blood T cell repertoires in COVID-19. Study-wide context: Acute and convalescent COVID-19 samples came from the United States, Italy and Spain. The analysed material was cDNA or gDNA that came from T cells, B-cell-depleted T cells, or PBMCs.

Using immunoSEQ multiplex PCR, the repertoire was profiled, and TCRdb retains in-frame clones only, with some absent. Of about 38,000 clones in the sample, around 84% are singletons; the top ten hold over 1.5%. This clone was observed a handful of times. The V gene lost 1 base and the J gene lost 10 bases, with 8 bases spanning the gap. The germline V gene encodes CDR1 LGHDT and CDR2 YNNKEL (reference sequence). The length of the CDR3 is 12 residues. V gene TRBV3-1 (or the pseudogene TRBV3-2) combines with J gene TRBJ1-5; D ambiguous. The sequenced sample consisted of peripheral blood. The receptor was isolated from a man between 60 and 75 years old with COVID-19, enrolled during active disease. CDR3 amino acids: CASSQGGFPQHF. DNA of the CDR3: TGTGCCAGCAGCCAAGGAGGGTTTCCCCAGCATTTT.